Reported below is one T cell receptor (beta chain). This sample stems from a study of blood T cell repertoires in COVID-19. Turning to the study itself: T cells, B-cell-depleted T cells, or PBMCs provided the cDNA or gDNA that served as material.

Method: immunoSEQ multiplex PCR; TCRdb's copy keeps in-frame clones and lacks some. Of under 55,000 clones listed, around nine tenths are singletons. The CDR3 extends over 11 amino acids. V was clipped by 5 bases and J by 0 bases, with 3 bases between them. The V gene's germline CDR1 is SGDLS and CDR2 YYNGEE. The source of this sequence is a human donor in a cohort sampled during active COVID-19. The chain links TRBV9 to TRBJ2-7; no reliable D call. The source material was peripheral blood. The CDR3 nucleotides are TGTGCCAGCAGTAGCTCCTACGAGCAGTACTTC. It codes for CASSSSYEQYF.